The present T cell receptor (beta chain) was sequenced within a study of cytomegalovirus exposure and HLA in healthy donors. Researchers ran the PCR with 60 Vbeta and 13 Jbeta primers. TCRdb's table, derived via immunoSEQ multiplex PCR, lists solely in-frame clones and lacks some. The table includes over 110,000 clones, approximately 80% detected once. Study-level points and caveats: Roughly uniform sequencing depth across donors was assumed, possibly incorrectly. The only immune exposure information that was available was CMV serostatus. Most of the TCR beta V segments (in an earlier analysis) were productive either about 87% or about 30% of the time. Specificity for CMV antigens was confirmed in vitro for three of the CMV-associated chains.

There are 12 residues in the CDR3. CDR1 and CDR2 (germline): MNHEY, SVGAGI. With regard to this clone: No antigen is known for it. Mismatch with germline at one junction end may stem from a read error.

This clonotype originated in a male donor in good health and CMV-seronegative. This chain links TRBV6-5 with TRBJ2-5, with D perhaps matching TRBD2 (5 bases). The sample was PBMCs. The CDR3 DNA reads TGTGCCAGCAGTGACTCCAGCGGGACCCAGTACTTC. This sequence encodes CASSDSSGTQYF.